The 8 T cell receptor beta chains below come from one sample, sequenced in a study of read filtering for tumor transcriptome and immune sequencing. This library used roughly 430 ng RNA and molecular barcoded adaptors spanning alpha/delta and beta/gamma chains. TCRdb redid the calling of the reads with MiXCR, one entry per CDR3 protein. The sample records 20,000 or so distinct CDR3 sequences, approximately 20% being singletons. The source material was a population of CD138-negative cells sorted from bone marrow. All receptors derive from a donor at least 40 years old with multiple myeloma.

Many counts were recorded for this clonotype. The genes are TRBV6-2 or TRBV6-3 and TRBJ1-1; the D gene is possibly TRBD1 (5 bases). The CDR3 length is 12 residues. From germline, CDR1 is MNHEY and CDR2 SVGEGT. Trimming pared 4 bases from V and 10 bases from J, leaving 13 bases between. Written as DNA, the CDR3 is TGTGCCAGCAGTTCCAGGGCCCCCCCAGCTTTCTTT. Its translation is CASSSRAPPAFF.

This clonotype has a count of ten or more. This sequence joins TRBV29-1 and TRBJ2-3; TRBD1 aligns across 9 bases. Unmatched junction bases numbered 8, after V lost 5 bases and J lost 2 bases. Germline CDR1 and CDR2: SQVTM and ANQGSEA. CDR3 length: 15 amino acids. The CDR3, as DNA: TGCAGCGTTAGGGGACAGGGAGCAAACACAGATACGCAGTATTTT. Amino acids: CSVRGQGANTDTQYF.

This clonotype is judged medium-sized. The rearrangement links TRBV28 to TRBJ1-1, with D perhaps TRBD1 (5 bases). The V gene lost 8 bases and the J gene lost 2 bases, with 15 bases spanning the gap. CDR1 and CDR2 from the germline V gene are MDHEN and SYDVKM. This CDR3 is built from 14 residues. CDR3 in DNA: TGTGCCAGCTCCTTCCGGGGGGGTAACACTGAAGCTTTCTTT. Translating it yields CASSFRGGNTEAFF.

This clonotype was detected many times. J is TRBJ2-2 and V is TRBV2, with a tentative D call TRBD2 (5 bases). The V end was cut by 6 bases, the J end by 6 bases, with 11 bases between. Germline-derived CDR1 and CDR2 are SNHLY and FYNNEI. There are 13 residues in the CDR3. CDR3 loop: CASREVQAGELFF. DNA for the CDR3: TGTGCCAGCAGGGAGGTCCAAGCCGGGGAGCTGTTTTTT.

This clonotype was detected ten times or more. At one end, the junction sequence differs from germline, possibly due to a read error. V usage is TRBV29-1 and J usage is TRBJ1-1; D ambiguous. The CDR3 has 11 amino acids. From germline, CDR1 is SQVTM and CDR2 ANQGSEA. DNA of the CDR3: TGCAGCGGGCAGACCGGTACTGAAGCCTTCTTT. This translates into CSGQTGTEAFF.

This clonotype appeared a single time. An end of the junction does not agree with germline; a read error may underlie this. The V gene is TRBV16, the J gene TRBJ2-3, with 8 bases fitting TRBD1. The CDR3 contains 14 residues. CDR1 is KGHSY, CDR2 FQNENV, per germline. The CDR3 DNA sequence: TGTGCCGGCAGCCCGCAGGGGGCATTGGATACGCAGTATTTT. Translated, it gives CAGSPQGALDTQYF.

CDR3 loop: CASTTRTDTGELFF. DNA for the CDR3: TGTGCCAGCACTACGCGGACGGACACCGGGGAGCTGTTTTTT. The chain joins TRBV28 to TRBJ2-2, with D unclear. Germline CDR1 reads MDHEN; CDR2 reads SYDVKM. The CDR3 is made up of 14 amino acids. Trimming left V 7 bases short and J 3 bases short, with 12 bases between.

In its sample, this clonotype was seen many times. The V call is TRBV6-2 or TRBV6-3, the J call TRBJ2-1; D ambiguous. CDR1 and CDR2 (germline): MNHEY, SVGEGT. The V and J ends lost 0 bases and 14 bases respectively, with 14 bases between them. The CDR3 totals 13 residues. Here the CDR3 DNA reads TGTGCCAGCAGTTACTCGACTCCGGGTAGCAAGTTCTTC. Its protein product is CASSYSTPGSKFF.